The 12 T cell receptor beta chains below come from one sample, sequenced in a study of blood T cell repertoires in COVID-19. Assay: immunoSEQ multiplex PCR; the TCRdb copy retains only in-frame clones and omits some. The sample consists of roughly 300,000 clones, approximately 85% of them appearing once. What was sequenced was peripheral blood. The receptors originated from a human donor in a cohort sampled during active COVID-19.

This chain links TRBV10-2 with TRBJ2-7; 8 nucleotides align to TRBD1. The V and J ends lost 7 bases and 6 bases, in that order; junction bases with no gene match: 14. The CDR3 spans 15 residues. In germline, CDR1 is WSHSY, CDR2 SAAADI. DNA of the CDR3: TGCGCCAGCAACAGCCGGTGGACAGGGAGGAGCGAGCAGTACTTC. This sequence encodes CASNSRWTGRSEQYF.

The chain joins TRBV9 to TRBJ1-1, with 10 bases aligning to TRBD1. The CDR3 is 15 amino acids. V dropped 4 bases and J dropped 11; count of bases not matched to a gene: 14. Per germline, CDR1 SGDLS and CDR2 YYNGEE. The CDR3 sequence is CASSPMTGGAEGAFF. CDR3 in DNA: TGTGCCAGCAGCCCCATGACAGGGGGCGCTGAGGGGGCTTTCTTT.

The chain couples TRBV10-2 to TRBJ2-7, with 11 positions matching TRBD2. From germline, CDR1 is WSHSY and CDR2 SAAADI. The CDR3 sequence is 15 residues long. V lost 6 bases and J lost 3; bases outside the gene matches: 7. The DNA of the CDR3 is TGCGCCAGCAGAGACGGACTAGCGGGTAACTACGAGCAGTACTTC. The encoded protein is CASRDGLAGNYEQYF.

V gene TRBV7-2 combines with J gene TRBJ1-1; 7 bases agree with TRBD1. This CDR3 is 16 amino acids long. The germline V gene has CDR1 SGHTA and CDR2 FQGNSA. V shed 2 bases, J shed 2 bases, and the junction held 8 bases outside the gene matches. DNA of the CDR3: TGTGCCAGCAGCTTAAGACCCGGACAGGTAAACACTGAAGCTTTCTTT. Encoded protein: CASSLRPGQVNTEAFF.

The chain recombines TRBV5-8 with TRBJ1-2, with D hard to call. CDR3 length: 13 residues. Germline CDR1 is SGHTS and CDR2 is YDEGEE. Trimming left V 5 bases short and J 6 bases short, with 14 bases between. The CDR3 spells CASRNQYYHGYTF. In DNA, the CDR3 is TGTGCCAGCAGGAACCAGTACTATCATGGCTACACCTTC.

V is TRBV18 and J is TRBJ1-4; D not resolved. In germline, CDR1 is KGHSH, CDR2 LQKENI. V shed 5 bases and J shed 7 bases, with 14 bases lying between them. The CDR3 length is 14 residues. This chain's CDR3 is CASSEGRSGEKLFF. As DNA, the CDR3 is TGTGCCAGCTCAGAGGGCAGGTCGGGTGAAAAACTGTTTTTT.

The chain couples TRBV27 to TRBJ2-2, with D maybe TRBD2 (6 bases). V lost 6 bases and J 6 bases, leaving 14 bases between the germline ends. This CDR3 region has 14 residues. Germline-derived CDR1 and CDR2 are MNHEY and SMNVEV (reference sequence). The CDR3 reads CASSRTSLPGELFF. The CDR3 nucleotides are TGTGCCAGCAGCCGAACTAGCCTCCCCGGGGAGCTGTTTTTT.

The rearrangement uses TRBV5-4 and TRBJ1-6; a possible D gene is TRBD1 (5 bases). The CDR3 is 13 residues long. V was clipped by 1 base and J by 9 bases, with 8 bases between them. Germline CDR1 SGHNT, CDR2 YYREEE (reference sequence). The CDR3 sequence: CASSLSGRSPLHF. In nucleotides, the CDR3 is TGTGCCAGCAGCTTGTCAGGGCGTTCACCCCTCCACTTT.

This chain links TRBV29-1 with TRBJ1-2, with D possibly matching TRBD1 (5 bases). The CDR3 has 13 amino acids. V gave up 0 bases and J gave up 8 bases, with 13 bases separating them. Germline assignment: CDR1 SQVTM and CDR2 ANQGSEA. The CDR3 is CSVEDPRASGYTF. In DNA form, the CDR3 reads TGCAGCGTTGAAGATCCCAGGGCAAGCGGCTACACCTTC.

V gene TRBV6-5 combines with J gene TRBJ1-2; 10 positions match TRBD1. CDR1 and CDR2 from the germline V gene are MNHEY and SVGAGI. J lost 7 bases, V lost 7 bases, and 6 bases had no gene match. CDR3 length: 13 residues. This CDR3 reads CASKEWDRGGYTF. The DNA for the CDR3 is TGTGCCAGCAAAGAATGGGACAGGGGTGGCTACACCTTC.

The rearrangement joins TRBV15 to TRBJ2-1; a weak D match, TRBD2 (5 bases). The CDR3 totals 15 residues. V lost 4 bases and J 2 bases, leaving 12 bases between the germline ends. Germline CDR1 and CDR2: LNHNV and YYDKDF (reference sequence). The CDR3 spells CATSIQQLAYNEQFF. The CDR3 DNA follows: TGTGCCACCAGCATCCAGCAACTAGCCTACAATGAGCAGTTCTTC.

This chain connects TRBV30 to TRBJ1-2, with D unresolved. The CDR3 has 14 amino acids. Trimming pared 0 bases from V and 1 base from J, leaving 9 bases between. Germline V CDR1 and CDR2: GTSNPN, SVGIG (reference sequence). This CDR3 is CAWSVRGVNYGYTF. The CDR3 nucleotides are TGTGCCTGGAGTGTACGGGGAGTTAACTATGGCTACACCTTC.